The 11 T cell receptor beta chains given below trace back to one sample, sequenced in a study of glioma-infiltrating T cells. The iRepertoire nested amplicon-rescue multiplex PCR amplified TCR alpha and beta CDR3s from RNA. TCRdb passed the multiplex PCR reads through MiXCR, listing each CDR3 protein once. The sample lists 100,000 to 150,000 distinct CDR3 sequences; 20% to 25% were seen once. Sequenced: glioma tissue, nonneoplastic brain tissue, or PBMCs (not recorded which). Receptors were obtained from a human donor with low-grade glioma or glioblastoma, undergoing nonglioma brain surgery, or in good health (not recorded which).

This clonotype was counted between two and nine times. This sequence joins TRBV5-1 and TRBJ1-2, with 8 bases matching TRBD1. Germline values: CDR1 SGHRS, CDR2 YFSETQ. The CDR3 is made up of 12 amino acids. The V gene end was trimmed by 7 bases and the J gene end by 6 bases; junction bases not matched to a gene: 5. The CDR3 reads CASGSTGDGYTF. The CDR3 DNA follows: TGCGCCAGCGGCTCGACAGGGGATGGCTACACCTTC.

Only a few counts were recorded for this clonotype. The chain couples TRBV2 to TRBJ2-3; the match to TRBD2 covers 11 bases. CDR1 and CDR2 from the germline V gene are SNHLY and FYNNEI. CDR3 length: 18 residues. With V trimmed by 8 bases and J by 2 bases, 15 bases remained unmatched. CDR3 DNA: TGTGCCAGCTGGGAGTCTAGCGGGAGGAACTTATTCACAGATACGCAGTATTTT. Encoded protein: CASWESSGRNLFTDTQYF.

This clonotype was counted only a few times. CDR3 bases: TGTGCCATCAGACCTAGCGGGCCTAGCACAGATACGCAGTATTTT. The encoded protein is CAIRPSGPSTDTQYF. The chain recombines TRBV10-3 with TRBJ2-3; 8 nucleotides match TRBD2. The germline CDR1 and CDR2 sequences are ENHRY and SYGVKD. The CDR3 contains 15 residues. V trimming: 6 bases; J trimming: 0 bases; junction bases outside the gene matches: 5.

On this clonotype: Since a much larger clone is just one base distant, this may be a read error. The CDR3 sequence: CSASERSTDTQYF. DNA for the CDR3: TGCAGTGCTAGCGAAAGGAGCACAGATACGCAGTATTTT. The chain joins TRBV20-1 to TRBJ2-3; D uncertain. Trimming removed 3 bases from V and 0 bases from J, with 7 bases in between. Germline CDR1 reads DFQATT; CDR2 reads SNEGSKA (reference sequence). This CDR3 has 13 amino acids.

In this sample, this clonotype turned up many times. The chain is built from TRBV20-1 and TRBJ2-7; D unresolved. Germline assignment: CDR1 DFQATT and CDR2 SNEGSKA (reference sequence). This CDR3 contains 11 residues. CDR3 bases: TGCAGCTTTCGCACATCCGGCGAGCAGTACTTC. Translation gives CSFRTSGEQYF.

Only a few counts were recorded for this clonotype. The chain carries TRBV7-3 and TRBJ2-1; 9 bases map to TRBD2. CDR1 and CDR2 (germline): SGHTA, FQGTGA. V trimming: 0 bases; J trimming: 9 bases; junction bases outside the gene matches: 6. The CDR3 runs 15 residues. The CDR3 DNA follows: TGTGCCAGCAGCTTAACGCGGGAGGGCCGGGGTGAGCAGTTCTTC. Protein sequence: CASSLTREGRGEQFF. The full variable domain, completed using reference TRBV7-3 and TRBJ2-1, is GAGVSQTPSNKVTEKGKYVELRCDPISGHTALYWYRQSLGQGPEFLIYFQGTGAADDSGLPNDRFFAVRPEGSVSTLKIQRTERGDSAVYLCASSLTREGRGEQFFGPGTRLTVL.

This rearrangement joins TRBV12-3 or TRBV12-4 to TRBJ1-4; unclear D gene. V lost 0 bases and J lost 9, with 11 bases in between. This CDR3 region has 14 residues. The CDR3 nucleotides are TGTGCCAGCAGTTTAGCTCCGGGATATAAAAAACTGTTTTTT. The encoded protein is CASSLAPGYKKLFF.

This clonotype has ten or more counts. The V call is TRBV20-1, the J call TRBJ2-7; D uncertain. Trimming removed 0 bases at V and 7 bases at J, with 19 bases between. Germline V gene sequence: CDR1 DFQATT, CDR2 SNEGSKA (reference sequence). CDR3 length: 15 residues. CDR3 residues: CSARDPLTAAGEQYF. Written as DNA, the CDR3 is TGCAGTGCTAGAGATCCCCTCACTGCCGCCGGGGAGCAGTACTTC.

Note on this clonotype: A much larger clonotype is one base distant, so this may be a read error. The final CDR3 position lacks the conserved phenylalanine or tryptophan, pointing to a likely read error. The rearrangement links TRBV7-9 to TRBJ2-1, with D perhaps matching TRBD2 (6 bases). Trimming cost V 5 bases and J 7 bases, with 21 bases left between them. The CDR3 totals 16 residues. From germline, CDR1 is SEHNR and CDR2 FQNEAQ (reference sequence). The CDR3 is CASSLGPGALANEQFS. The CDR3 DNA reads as TGTGCCAGCAGCCTGGGTCCGGGAGCTTTGGCGAATGAGCAGTTCTCC.

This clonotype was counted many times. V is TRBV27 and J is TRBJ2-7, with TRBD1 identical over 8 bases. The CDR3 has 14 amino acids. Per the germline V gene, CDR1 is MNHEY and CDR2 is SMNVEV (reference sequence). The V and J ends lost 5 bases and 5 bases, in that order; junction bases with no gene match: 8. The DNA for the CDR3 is TGTGCCAGCAGTCTCAGGACAGGGACCCACGAGCAGTACTTC. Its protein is CASSLRTGTHEQYF.

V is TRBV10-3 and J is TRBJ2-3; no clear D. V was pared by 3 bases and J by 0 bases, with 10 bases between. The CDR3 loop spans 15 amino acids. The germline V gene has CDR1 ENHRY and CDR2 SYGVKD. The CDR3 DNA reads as TGTGCCATCAGTGACCCACATTCTAGCACAGATACGCAGTATTTT. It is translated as CAISDPHSSTDTQYF.